Only a few counts were recorded for the clone carrying this T cell receptor (beta chain). The sample comes from a study of T-cell memory formation after mild COVID-19. TCRdb independently ran MiXCR on the 5' RACE reads; one entry per CDR3 protein. The repertoire holds about 270,000 distinct CDR3 sequences, around 15% seen once, with around 23% in the top ten. Material for sequencing was PBMCs or a T cell subset sorted from them (not recorded which). The TCR sequence derives from a man aged 18 to 29 who had mild COVID-19 (a few samples of this study predate the infection). Cell type and time point are not known.

Here the CDR3 reads CASSLLGRLNTEAFF. The CDR3 DNA sequence: TGTGCCAGCAGCCTACTAGGACGTTTGAACACTGAAGCTTTCTTT. The chain is built from TRBV12-3 or TRBV12-4 and TRBJ1-1; D ambiguous. The V and J ends lost 6 bases and 0 bases respectively, with 14 bases between them. CDR3 size: 15 residues.